One and the same sample provided the 30 T cell receptor beta chains below, sequenced in a study of long-term antiretroviral therapy in people with HIV. The assay used was immunoSEQ (version v3.0), run at survey level. Generated by immunoSEQ multiplex PCR, the TCRdb table keeps only in-frame clones and is missing some. This table has some 24,000 clones, approximately 83% appearing once. The specimen was unsorted PBMCs, collected 0.7 years before starting antiretroviral therapy. The source is a man younger than 45 with HIV.

This rearrangement joins TRBV7-9 to TRBJ1-2; weak D call: TRBD1 (5 bases). The V gene's germline CDR1 is SEHNR and CDR2 FQNEAQ (reference sequence). V shed 6 bases and J shed 8 bases, with 16 bases lying between them. The CDR3 loop spans 13 amino acids. The CDR3 DNA reads TGTGCCAGCAGGTCCGGGCTCAGGGAGGGCTACACCTTC. Amino acids: CASRSGLREGYTF.

This chain uses TRBV2 with TRBJ1-2, with 9 bases identical to TRBD1. CDR1 SNHLY and CDR2 FYNNEI come from the germline V gene. The CDR3 length is 15 residues. The V and J ends lost 5 bases and 6 bases, in that order; junction bases with no gene match: 10. CDR3 sequence: CASSSRQGEKDGYTF. The DNA of the CDR3 is TGTGCCAGCAGTTCCCGACAGGGGGAGAAGGATGGCTACACCTTC.

The chain couples TRBV29-1 to TRBJ2-1; 7 bases are a match to TRBD2. After removal of 5 bases from V and 7 bases from J, the junction contained 8 bases not matched to a gene. Germline assignment: CDR1 SQVTM and CDR2 ANQGSEA. There are 13 residues in the CDR3. The CDR3 loop is CSVRGGGLNEQFF. CDR3 bases: TGCAGCGTTCGTGGCGGGGGTCTAAATGAGCAGTTCTTC.

The CDR3 region is CASSKGLSEQYF. The CDR3 DNA is TGTGCCAGCAGTAAGGGACTGAGCGAGCAGTACTTC. The chain links TRBV6-6 to TRBJ2-5, with D possibly being TRBD2 (6 bases). The J call is in doubt because the DNA end fits TRBJ2-7 better. This CDR3 spans 12 amino acids. Looked up from germline, CDR1 is MNHNY and CDR2 is SVGAGI (reference sequence).

V is TRBV11-3 and J is TRBJ1-5; D may be TRBD1 (6 bases). CDR3 length: 15 amino acids. CDR1 is SGHNT, CDR2 YENEEA, per germline. V dropped 3 bases and J dropped 0 bases, with 9 bases sitting between them. CDR3 in amino acids: CASSFRGNSNQPQHF. The CDR3 DNA follows: TGTGCCAGCAGCTTTAGGGGGAATAGCAATCAGCCCCAGCATTTT.

Note on this clone: The sample carries other DNA sequences with the same CDR3. The rearrangement links TRBV27 to TRBJ2-7; 12 nucleotides line up with TRBD1. Trimming removed 3 bases from V and 4 bases from J; junction bases left unmatched: 1. The V gene's germline CDR1 is MNHEY and CDR2 SMNVEV (reference sequence). The CDR3 loop spans 14 amino acids. For the CDR3, the DNA is TGTGCCAGCAGTTTGGGACAGGGGGCTTACGAGCAGTACTTC. As protein: CASSLGQGAYEQYF.

V usage is TRBV28 and J usage is TRBJ1-6; D may be TRBD1 (6 bases). The CDR3 consists of 16 residues. Germline CDR1 reads MDHEN; CDR2 reads SYDVKM. Trimming cost V 2 bases and J 5 bases, with 13 bases left between them. The CDR3 reads CASSLISGANNSPLHF. DNA for the CDR3: TGTGCCAGCAGTTTAATCTCGGGGGCCAATAATTCACCCCTCCACTTT.

The rearrangement links TRBV5-1 to TRBJ1-4, with TRBD1 matching 7 bases. CDR3 length: 16 amino acids. The germline V gene has CDR1 SGHRS and CDR2 YFSETQ. Trimming removed 0 bases from V and 8 bases from J; junction bases left unmatched: 10. CDR3 DNA: TGCGCCAGCAGCTTGGCAGGGACAGTTCCTTGGGAAAAACTGTTTTTT. The encoded protein is CASSLAGTVPWEKLFF.

The CDR3 here is CASSLEGTGPYGYTF. The CDR3 DNA reads TGCGCCAGCAGCTTGGAGGGGACAGGGCCCTATGGCTACACCTTC. J is TRBJ1-2 and V is TRBV5-1; 9 nucleotides match TRBD1. Germline V gives CDR1 SGHRS, CDR2 YFSETQ. The CDR3 contains 15 residues. V shed 0 bases, J shed 4 bases, and the junction held 4 bases outside the gene matches.

The rearrangement uses TRBV5-5 and TRBJ1-6, with D tentatively TRBD1 (6 bases). V was trimmed by 1 base and J by 8 bases, leaving 13 bases between them. The CDR3 has 15 residues. CDR1 and CDR2 (germline): SGHKS, YYEKEE (reference sequence). CDR3 nucleotides: TGTGCCAGCAGCTTGAGGGCAGGGGCCGATTCACCCCTCCACTTT. Translated, it gives CASSLRAGADSPLHF.

The CDR3 here is CASSWVQGFSYEQYF. CDR3 DNA: TGCGCCAGCAGCTGGGTCCAAGGATTTTCCTACGAGCAGTACTTC. The rearrangement joins TRBV5-1 to TRBJ2-7; D is uncertain. Trimming pared 3 bases from V and 1 base from J, leaving 14 bases between. Germline CDR1 is SGHRS and CDR2 is YFSETQ. The CDR3 covers 15 residues.

The chain uses TRBV9 and TRBJ2-3; TRBD1 agrees at 9 bases. V was clipped by 3 bases and J by 6 bases; unmatched bases: 8. CDR3 size: 15 residues. CDR1 and CDR2 from the germline V gene are SGDLS and YYNGEE. CDR3 sequence: CASSAGQGFMDTQYF. As DNA, the CDR3 is TGTGCCAGCAGCGCCGGACAGGGGTTCATGGATACGCAGTATTTT.

The CDR3 DNA reads TGTGCCAGCAGCCAGCAGAAGGGGTCGAACACCGGGGAGCTGTTTTTT. Residues: CASSQQKGSNTGELFF. The V call is TRBV7-6, the J call TRBJ2-2, with TRBD1 as a possible D gene (5 bases). CDR1 is SGHVS, CDR2 FNYEAQ, per germline. CDR3 length equals 16 residues. V lost 5 bases, J lost 0 bases, and 13 bases lay in between.

This chain connects TRBV5-6 to TRBJ1-3; 10 positions agree with TRBD1. After removal of 4 bases from V and 4 bases from J, the junction contained 14 bases not matched to a gene. There are 18 residues in the CDR3. Germline V CDR1 and CDR2: SGHDT, YYEEEE. This CDR3 reads CASSQGWDRGLVGNTIYF. CDR3 sequence (DNA): TGTGCCAGCAGCCAGGGCTGGGACAGGGGTTTGGTGGGAAACACCATATATTTT.

By sample share, this clone is medium-sized. The genes are TRBV19 and TRBJ1-2, with TRBD1 identical over 9 bases. CDR3 length: 16 residues. Germline trimming cut 5 bases from V and 4 bases from J; bases unmatched to any gene: 11. CDR1 is LNHDA and CDR2 is SQIVND in the germline V gene (reference sequence). In DNA, the CDR3 is TGTGCCAGTAGTGCCCGAGGGACAGGGAGGACCTATGGCTACACCTTC. It codes for CASSARGTGRTYGYTF.

The V call is TRBV6-6, the J call TRBJ2-2, with 10 positions matching TRBD1. V shed 7 bases and J 4 bases; nucleotides not matched to a gene: 3. This CDR3 region has 14 residues. Looked up from germline, CDR1 is MNHNY and CDR2 is SVGAGI (reference sequence). The CDR3 region has the DNA TGTGCCAGCACTCGGGACAGGGGCACCGGGGAGCTGTTTTTT. Protein: CASTRDRGTGELFF.

This clone has more than one count but fewer than ten. The chain has TRBV7-9 and TRBJ1-5; D unclear. CDR3 size: 13 residues. Trimming pared 1 base from V and 9 bases from J, leaving 10 bases between. Germline CDR1 and CDR2: SEHNR and FQNEAQ (reference sequence). The CDR3: CASSLGGSGPQHF. CDR3 sequence (DNA): TGTGCCAGCAGCTTAGGAGGGTCAGGGCCCCAGCATTTT.

J is TRBJ1-4 and V is TRBV4-1; D remains ambiguous. Germline CDR1 and CDR2: MGHRA and YSYEKL. The CDR3 extends over 14 amino acids. V shed 8 bases and J shed 2 bases, with 12 bases lying between them. CDR3 amino acids: CASLPGHTNEKLFF. The CDR3 bases are TGCGCCAGCCTCCCGGGCCATACTAATGAAAAACTGTTTTTT.

The chain joins TRBV10-2 to TRBJ2-5; 9 bases agree with TRBD2. This CDR3 has 13 residues. The junction had 0 bases not matched to a gene; V was cut back by 4 bases and J by 3 bases. Germline V gene lookup returns CDR1 WSHSY and CDR2 SAAADI. This CDR3 is CASSGLAEETQYF. Written as DNA, the CDR3 is TGCGCCAGCAGTGGACTAGCGGAAGAGACCCAGTACTTC.

This chain uses TRBV6-5 with TRBJ1-6; D is possibly TRBD1 (6 bases). The germline gives CDR1 MNHEY, CDR2 SVGAGI. V lost 6 bases, J lost 1 base, and 13 bases lay in between. This CDR3 is 16 amino acids long. CDR3 region: CASRYDQGSYNSPLHF. DNA of the CDR3: TGTGCCAGCAGATACGATCAGGGGTCCTATAATTCACCCCTCCACTTT.

There are a few counts of this clone. The chain couples TRBV2 to TRBJ1-1, with D hard to call. V lost 7 bases, J lost 4 bases, and 10 bases lay in between. Per germline, CDR1 SNHLY and CDR2 FYNNEI. This CDR3 contains 12 residues. The CDR3 bases are TGTGCCAGCAAGAAGGGAGCCACTGAAGCTTTCTTT. Translating it yields CASKKGATEAFF.

This clone was detected once. The chain has TRBV19 and TRBJ2-1; D gene uncertain. V lost 1 base and J 7 bases, leaving 2 bases between the germline ends. This CDR3 has 11 amino acids. The germline V gene encodes CDR1 LNHDA and CDR2 SQIVND (reference sequence). CDR3: CASSIVNEQFF. The CDR3 nucleotides read TGTGCCAGTAGTATAGTGAATGAGCAGTTCTTC. Together with reference TRBV19 and TRBJ2-1, the CDR3 gives the full variable domain: DGGITQSPKYLFRKEGQNVTLSCEQNLNHDAMYWYRQDPGQGLRLIYYSQIVNDFQKGDIAEGYSVSREKKESFPLTVTSAQKNPTAFYLCASSIVNEQFFGPGTRLTVL.

The chain links TRBV5-1 to TRBJ2-7; D is tentatively TRBD1 or TRBD2 (6 bases each). Germline CDR1 reads SGHRS; CDR2 reads YFSETQ. The V end lost 4 bases, the J end lost 0 bases, and 11 bases lay between the germline ends. The CDR3 covers 14 residues. The CDR3 loop is CASSDRGPSYEQYF. DNA of the CDR3: TGCGCCAGCAGCGACCGGGGGCCCTCCTACGAGCAGTACTTC.

V and J are TRBV6-6 and TRBJ1-2; tentatively, D is TRBD1 (5 bases). V was trimmed by 2 bases and J by 6 bases, leaving 10 bases between them. Germline CDR1 reads MNHNY; CDR2 reads SVGAGI (reference sequence). The CDR3 loop spans 13 amino acids. CDR3 DNA sequence: TGTGCCAGCAGTTACCACGAACAGGATGGCTACACCTTC. Translation: CASSYHEQDGYTF.

The chain couples TRBV5-8 to TRBJ1-3, with D possibly matching TRBD1 (6 bases). Germline V CDR1 and CDR2: SGHTS, YDEGEE. The CDR3 covers 14 residues. With 1 base removed from V and 4 bases from J, the gap between germline ends came to 9 bases. CDR3 residues: CASSLFQGGNTIYF. Written as DNA, the CDR3 is TGTGCCAGCAGCTTGTTCCAGGGGGGAAACACCATATATTTT.

This clone was detected once. This chain connects TRBV6-4 to TRBJ2-1, with D hard to call. Germline loops: CDR1 MRHNA, CDR2 SNTAGT. V was shortened by 5 bases and J by 6 bases, with 11 bases between the two germline ends. This CDR3 is 13 amino acids long. CDR3 in DNA: TGTGCCAGCAGTCCGCAGCGTGGCAATGAGCAGTTCTTC. This codes for CASSPQRGNEQFF.

The chain employs TRBV5-4 and TRBJ1-4; D remains unclear. There are 14 residues in the CDR3. Germline V gene lookup returns CDR1 SGHNT and CDR2 YYREEE (reference sequence). Trimming cost V 6 bases and J 5 bases, with 14 bases left between them. The CDR3 nucleotides read TGTGCCAGCACCCCAGGTCCCTTAAATGAAAAACTGTTTTTT. It specifies CASTPGPLNEKLFF.

V usage is TRBV7-2 and J usage is TRBJ2-7; 9 bases line up with TRBD1. V trimming: 7 bases; J trimming: 5 bases; junction bases outside the gene matches: 3. This CDR3 region has 12 residues. Germline CDR1 reads SGHTA; CDR2 reads FQGNSA. In DNA, the CDR3 is TGTGCCAGCAAAAGGACAGGGGACGAGCAGTACTTC. Translation: CASKRTGDEQYF.

The chain is built from TRBV4-1 and TRBJ1-5; 7 positions agree with TRBD1. Looked up from germline, CDR1 is MGHRA and CDR2 is YSYEKL. Losses at the gene ends were 4 bases for V and 3 bases for J; bases not matched to a gene: 3. The CDR3 is 14 residues long. CDR3 nucleotide sequence: TGCGCCAGCAGCCCCGGGACAGACAATCAGCCCCAGCATTTT. Translation: CASSPGTDNQPQHF.

The chain has TRBV5-4 and TRBJ1-3; a possible D gene is TRBD1 (6 bases). This CDR3 is 15 amino acids long. Trimming pared 0 bases from V and 0 bases from J, leaving 7 bases between. Germline CDR1 SGHNT, CDR2 YYREEE (reference sequence). The CDR3 nucleotides are TGTGCCAGCAGCTTGGGACAGGCCTCTGGAAACACCATATATTTT. The encoded protein is CASSLGQASGNTIYF.